The next 19 T cell receptor beta chains were all read from a single sample in a study of blood T cells in healthy people across ages. The second PCR ran roughly 7 to 12 cycles with a sample-barcoded 5' primer and J-beta primers. TCRdb reprocessed the 5' RACE reads via MiXCR and lists one record per CDR3 protein. The data contain fewer than 1,000,000 distinct CDR3 sequences, around 43% of them singletons. Sequencing used blood. These receptors all come from a man aged 60 to 75 in good health.

This clonotype has more than one count but fewer than ten. This chain uses TRBV4-3 with TRBJ2-3, with a possible D match to TRBD1 (6 bases). The CDR3 runs to 17 residues. Germline lookup yields CDR1 LGHNA and CDR2 YSLEER. V lost 0 bases to trimming and J lost 2 bases, with 15 bases between them. CDR3 nucleotides: TGCGCCAGCAGCCAAGAGCCAGGGGCATTTAACACAGATACGCAGTATTTT. Amino acids: CASSQEPGAFNTDTQYF.

This clonotype was detected a few times. The CDR3 DNA follows: TGCGCCAGCAGCCAAGGGAGGGGGTACAATGAGCAGTTCTTC. Translated: CASSQGRGYNEQFF. The chain recombines TRBV4-3 with TRBJ2-1; perhaps D is TRBD1 or TRBD2 (6 bases each). The CDR3 is 14 amino acids. Trimming left V 1 base short and J 4 bases short, with 8 bases between. Germline-derived CDR1 and CDR2 are LGHNA and YSLEER.

The chain is built from TRBV9 and TRBJ2-1, with TRBD2 as a possible D gene (7 bases). The CDR3 runs to 16 residues. Germline CDR1 reads SGDLS; CDR2 reads YYNGEE. The V end was cut by 0 bases, the J end by 10 bases, with 20 bases between. The CDR3 is CASSVEGGGTSDEQFF. The CDR3 nucleotides read TGTGCCAGCAGCGTAGAGGGGGGAGGGACTTCGGACGAGCAGTTCTTC.

The CDR3 DNA is TGTGCCAGCAGCCAAGAAGCCGGGACACCGGAACAATTGTGGACCCAGTACTTC. Its protein product is CASSQEAGTPEQLWTQYF. This chain joins TRBV3-1 and TRBJ2-5; D perhaps matches TRBD1 (6 bases). The CDR3 extends over 18 amino acids. CDR1 LGHDT and CDR2 YNNKEL come from the germline V gene (reference sequence). The V gene lost 0 bases and the J gene lost 7 bases, with 24 bases spanning the gap.

This clonotype was detected a few times. This sequence joins TRBV3-1 and TRBJ2-5; the match to TRBD1 covers 11 bases. The CDR3 length is 13 residues. Germline loops: CDR1 LGHDT, CDR2 YNNKEL (reference sequence). J gave up 5 bases and V 6 bases, and 2 bases lay outside the gene matches. CDR3 sequence reads: CASRDRGRETQYF. For the CDR3, the DNA is TGTGCCAGCAGGGACAGGGGGCGTGAGACCCAGTACTTC.

The rearrangement joins TRBV21-1 to TRBJ2-6; the D call in the table, TRBD1, was not verified against the DNA. TRBV21-1 is a known pseudogene. This CDR3 has 20 residues. Here the CDR3 reads CASSSKQYDRESSGANVLTF. The CDR3 region has the DNA TGTGCCAGCAGCTCAAAACAATATGACAGAGAGAGCTCTGGGGCCAACGTCCTGACTTTC.

The gene calls are TRBV28 and TRBJ2-7; D perhaps matches TRBD1 (6 bases). The J call may not be correct, given that the DNA end is closer to TRBJ2-5. Germline V gene sequence: CDR1 MDHEN, CDR2 SYDVKM. This CDR3 region has 15 residues. The CDR3 region has the DNA TGTGCCAGCAGTTCAGGGGCTTCCGAGGGGGAGACCCAGTACTTC. Amino acids: CASSSGASEGETQYF.

The chain employs TRBV15 and TRBJ1-1; D remains unclear. The ends were cut back, 0 bases at V and 1 base at J, with 6 bases in the middle. The CDR3 runs 14 residues. Germline loops: CDR1 LNHNV, CDR2 YYDKDF (reference sequence). This CDR3 is CATSRDRGNTEAFF. The CDR3 DNA reads TGTGCCACCAGCAGAGATCGGGGGAACACTGAAGCTTTCTTT. Filled out from reference TRBV15 and TRBJ1-1, the complete variable domain reads DAMVIQNPRYQVTQFGKPVTLSCSQTLNHNVMYWYQQKSSQAPKLLFHYYDKDFNNEADTPDNFQSRRPNTSFCFLDIRSPGLGDTAMYLCATSRDRGNTEAFFGQGTRLTVV.

The sample holds a few counts of this clonotype. The V and J genes are TRBV28 and TRBJ2-5; tentatively, D is TRBD1 or TRBD2 (5 bases each). Germline V gene sequence: CDR1 MDHEN, CDR2 SYDVKM. Trimming shortened V by 5 bases and J by 11 bases, and 18 bases separated the two germline ends. The CDR3 totals 13 residues. CDR3: CASSPSGTLTQYF. CDR3 nucleotides: TGTGCCAGCAGTCCATCCGGGACCCTCACTCAGTACTTC.

The chain's CDR3 is CASSQDRVHGYTF. The CDR3 region has the DNA TGCGCCAGCAGCCAAGACAGGGTTCATGGCTACACCTTC. The chain combines TRBV4-3 with TRBJ1-2; maybe TRBD1 (5 bases). Germline V gene data show CDR1 as LGHNA and CDR2 as YSLEER. The CDR3 is made up of 13 amino acids. Trimming left V 0 bases short and J 6 bases short, with 8 bases between.

This clonotype occurred many times. Germline and junction disagree at one end, which may indicate a read error. This sequence joins TRBV29-1 and TRBJ2-5; D gene uncertain. Germline CDR1 and CDR2: SQVTM and ANQGSEA. This CDR3 has 14 residues. CDR3 in amino acids: CSVDGSPAGEAQYF. In DNA, the CDR3 is TGCAGCGTTGATGGTTCCCCGGCAGGAGAGGCCCAGTACTTC.

This clonotype was detected ten times or more. The chain's CDR3 is CASSHAGQSEKLFF. The CDR3 DNA reads TGTGCCAGCAGCCATGCGGGCCAAAGTGAAAAACTGTTTTTT. The chain uses TRBV3-1 and TRBJ1-4; D not certain. In germline, CDR1 is LGHDT, CDR2 YNNKEL (reference sequence). V lost 3 bases and J lost 7, with 12 bases in between. CDR3 length: 14 amino acids.

This clonotype has at least ten counts. The V call is TRBV7-2, the J call TRBJ2-1; a possible D gene is TRBD2 (7 bases). V was cut by 2 bases and J by 1 base, with 12 bases left in between. The CDR3 covers 16 residues. Germline V gene data show CDR1 as SGHTA and CDR2 as FQGNSA. Written as DNA, the CDR3 is TGTGCCAGCAGCTTAAGAGGGGGGGCATCCTACAATGAGCAGTTCTTC. Its translation is CASSLRGGASYNEQFF.

This clonotype was detected only a few times. V and J are TRBV7-2 and TRBJ2-3, with 9 bases aligning to TRBD2. CDR1 and CDR2 (germline): SGHTA, FQGNSA. With V trimmed by 6 bases and J by 0 bases, 4 bases remained unmatched. The length of the CDR3 is 15 residues. The CDR3 loop reads CASSWRGGSTDTQYF. The CDR3 nucleotides are TGTGCCAGCAGTTGGCGGGGGGGAAGCACAGATACGCAGTATTTT.

This clonotype was seen more than once but under ten times. The chain links TRBV15 to TRBJ1-6; tentatively, D is TRBD1 (6 bases). Germline V lookup: CDR1 LNHNV, CDR2 YYDKDF (reference sequence). Trimming cost V 0 bases and J 10 bases, with 19 bases left between them. The CDR3 length is 17 residues. The CDR3 spells CATSRDPTRGLDSPLHF. As DNA, the CDR3 is TGTGCCACCAGCAGAGATCCTACCAGGGGCTTAGACTCACCCCTCCACTTT.

This clonotype was detected a few times. The genes are TRBV27 and TRBJ2-7, with 7 positions matching TRBD1. This CDR3 comprises 14 residues. With 5 bases clipped from V and 4 bases from J, the junction kept 8 bases outside the gene matches. CDR1 and CDR2 from the germline V gene are MNHEY and SMNVEV (reference sequence). Here the CDR3 DNA reads TGTGCCAGCAGTCCCGACAGGGTGCGGTACGAGCAGTACTTC. Amino acid sequence: CASSPDRVRYEQYF.

The rearrangement uses TRBV6-2 or TRBV6-3 and TRBJ1-6, with 7 bases matching TRBD1. V was clipped by 6 bases and J by 8 bases; unmatched bases: 10. Germline V lookup: CDR1 MNHEY, CDR2 SVGEGT. The length of the CDR3 is 15 residues. The CDR3 here is CASSLRQGADSPLHF. CDR3 coding DNA: TGTGCCAGCAGCCTTCGACAGGGTGCAGATTCACCCCTCCACTTT.

This chain links TRBV7-2 with TRBJ2-7, with TRBD2 identical over 8 bases. Losses at the gene ends were 7 bases for V and 3 bases for J; bases not matched to a gene: 11. The CDR3 consists of 15 residues. Looked up from germline, CDR1 is SGHTA and CDR2 is FQGNSA. This CDR3 reads CASTPLRGGFYEQYF. Here the CDR3 DNA reads TGTGCCAGCACCCCACTCCGGGGGGGCTTCTACGAGCAGTACTTC.

This clonotype came up many times. Germline and junction disagree at one end, which may indicate a read error. The CDR3 loop is CASSLITDTQYF. The CDR3, as DNA: TGCGCCAGCAGCTTGATCACAGATACGCAGTATTTT. The chain couples TRBV28 to TRBJ2-3; D is unresolved. The CDR3 extends over 12 amino acids. Germline CDR1 reads MDHEN; CDR2 reads SYDVKM.